Listed below are T cell receptor beta chains from one sample, sequenced in a study of cytomegalovirus exposure and HLA in healthy donors. Profiling relied on immunoSEQ multiplex PCR, and the TCRdb table lists in-frame clones only, not all of them. The listing records under 200,000 clones. Input material: PBMCs. The receptors shown here come from a man aged 25-45 years in good health and CMV-seronegative. Each CDR3 is given with its conserved first and last residue. The order of the fields is V gene, J gene, D gene, CDR3 protein, CDR3 DNA. The D gene is left open where the match is weak.

>TRBV4-1|TRBJ1-1|TRBD1
CASSQRDRVTGTEAFF
TGCGCCAGCAGCCAGAGAGACAGGGTTACGGGGACTGAAGCTTTCTTT
>TRBV4-3|TRBJ2-7|TRBD1
CASSRDRDYEQYF
TGCGCCAGCAGCCGCGACAGGGACTACGAGCAGTACTTC
>TRBV11-3|TRBJ2-1|TRBD2
CASRDPGGAYNEQFF
TGTGCCAGCAGGGATCCGGGAGGAGCCTACAATGAGCAGTTCTTC
>TRBV18|TRBJ1-1|.
CASSPDRRNTEAFF
TGTGCCAGCTCACCAGATAGAAGGAACACTGAAGCTTTCTTT
>TRBV5-1|TRBJ2-7|.
CASSLYGRSSYEQYF
TGCGCCAGCAGCTTGTATGGCCGAAGCTCCTACGAGCAGTACTTC
>TRBV27|TRBJ2-7|TRBD2
CASSLTSGVSYEQYF
TGTGCCAGCAGTTTGACTAGCGGGGTCTCCTACGAGCAGTACTTC
>TRBV7-2|TRBJ1-1|TRBD1
CASSLGRQGGRRGAFF
TGTGCCAGCAGCTTAGGACGGCAGGGGGGTCGTCGTGGAGCTTTCTTT
>TRBV5-4|TRBJ2-7|TRBD1
CASSHGTEGLEQYF
TGTGCCAGCAGCCACGGGACAGAGGGTCTCGAGCAGTACTTC
>TRBV5-4|TRBJ2-1|.
CASSFGSPYNEQFF
TGTGCCAGCAGCTTTGGCTCGCCCTACAATGAGCAGTTCTTC
>TRBV18|TRBJ1-1|.
CASSPISTEAFF
TGTGCCAGCTCACCAATTAGCACTGAAGCTTTCTTT
>TRBV6-5|TRBJ1-2|.
CASSYGIGEGVGGYTF
TGTGCCAGCAGTTACGGAATCGGAGAAGGGGTGGGCGGCTACACCTTC
>TRBV10-2|TRBJ2-7|.
CASGGTPPYF
TGCGCCAGCGGGGGGACTCCCCCATACTTC
>TRBV6-1|TRBJ2-1|TRBD2
CASSELAGGPGDEQFF
TGTGCCAGCAGTGAATTAGCGGGAGGGCCGGGGGATGAGCAGTTCTTC
>TRBV19|TRBJ2-2|.
CASKPVTANTGELFF
TGTGCCAGTAAACCCGTAACTGCGAACACCGGGGAGCTGTTTTTT
>TRBV10-3|TRBJ1-1|TRBD1
CAISGGDRGTEAFF
TGTGCCATCAGTGGCGGGGACAGAGGGACTGAAGCTTTCTTT
>TRBV4-1|TRBJ1-5|TRBD1
CASSQTGVGQPQHF
TGCGCCAGCAGCCAGACAGGGGTAGGGCAGCCCCAGCATTTT
>TRBV5-1|TRBJ1-2|.
CASRPGGGDYGYTF
TGCGCCAGCAGACCCGGGGGGGGTGACTATGGCTACACCTTC
>TRBV5-1|TRBJ2-3|TRBD1
CASRGTGSTDTQYF
TGCGCCAGCCGAGGGACAGGTAGCACAGATACGCAGTATTTT
>TRBV29-1|TRBJ2-3|TRBD1
CSARTGLTDTQYF
TGCAGCGCCAGGACAGGGCTCACAGATACGCAGTATTTT
>TRBV2|TRBJ1-1|TRBD1
CASRERFWDSQDEAFF
TGTGCCAGCAGGGAAAGGTTCTGGGACAGCCAGGATGAAGCTTTCTTT
>TRBV5-1|TRBJ2-7|TRBD2
CASSRETSGSISEQYF
TGCGCCAGCAGTCGCGAAACTAGCGGGAGTATCTCCGAGCAGTACTTC
>TRBV28|TRBJ1-4|.
CASSFSASEKLFF
TGTGCCAGCAGTTTTAGCGCCTCTGAAAAACTGTTTTTT